Sequencing of this T cell receptor (beta chain) was carried out in a study of control samples from healthy donors and cancer patients (dated by TCRdb to 2019 to 2021). Based on the germline V gene, the CDR1 and CDR2 sequences are MDHEN and SYDVKM. The trim is 2 bases for V and 4 bases for J, with a gap of 8 bases between the germline ends. From the cysteine up to the phenylalanine, the CDR3 has a length of 13 residues. CDR3 DNA is the only sequence kept; it has 39 bases, read in frame from the first base. In regard to this clone: Its specific antigen is unknown. No base quality information exists; no much larger clone differs at one position.

Library preparation used the immunoSEQ multiplex PCR assay. TCRdb limited this immuneACCESS table to in-frame rearrangements with V and J called. A share of clones is missing; checked studies link under half to unresolved V genes, and the rest is unexplained. Recorded for this sample are 160,000 or so clones; about 94% of them occurred a single time. Together, the top ten hold 8.5% of the sample. The receptor was isolated from a woman aged 40 to 49 in good health. Sequencing input: blood. The receptor chain draws on TRBV28 and TRBJ1-2; a tentative D match to TRBD1 spans 6 bases. The nucleotide sequence reads TGTGCCAGCAGTTTAGGGGACACCTATGGCTACACCTTC. It specifies CASSLGDTYGYTF.